This TCR beta chain is drawn from a study of blood T cell repertoires in COVID-19 (dated by TCRdb to about 2020). Regarding the complete study: Collaborator samples came from the United States, Italy and Spain and covered acute and convalescent phases of COVID-19. Where HLA class I and class II types were available, the types were taken from metadata supplied by the sample provider, not from assay-based typing. Deeply sampled blood TCRbeta repertoires from subjects exposed to, actively infected with, or recovered from COVID-19 were included in the dataset. The repertoires were released in a freely available public database meant as a resource for research on the immune response to SARS-CoV-2. The prospective study material was composed of cDNA or gDNA derived from T cells, B-cell-depleted T cells, or PBMCs. Nearly every sample came with metadata listing a de-identified subject ID, COVID-19 status, age in years and sex. The samples were drawn from the first 160 participants of the ongoing ImmuneRACE study and from over 950 subjects provided by 6 global collaborators. The study at large found these results: How much clinical and demographic metadata was included differed by source and by participant, and the metadata was provided uncurated.

With respect to this clone: What this receptor recognizes is not known. Base qualities are not at hand, and no much larger clone is one base apart.

From the cysteine through the phenylalanine, the CDR3 covers 15 amino acids. The kept DNA is CDR3 alone, 45 bases in frame from the first base. V trim: 1 base; J trim: 7 bases; unmatched bases: 10. CDR1 LNHNV and CDR2 YYDKDF are derived from the germline V gene (reference sequence). Collaborating institutions collected whole blood in K2EDTA tubes following their own protocols. For TCRbeta analysis, collaborators shipped samples as frozen whole blood, isolated PBMCs, or DNA extracted from either of those sample types. TCRbeta CDR3 regions were amplified from genomic DNA by means of the immunoSEQ Assay, a bias-controlled multiplex PCR. The authors' pipeline ran thus. The number of nucleated cells in each sample was estimated by amplification of reference gene primers within the assay. To quantify the absolute abundance of each unique TCRbeta CDR3 rearrangement, sequence reads were collapsed and filtered. For each sample, productive Simpson clonality was calculated as the square root of Simpson's diversity index across productive rearrangements. The immuneACCESS repertoire file appears here via TCRdb, limited to in-frame rearrangements. These files lack a portion of the clones; in checked studies, under half of the deficit traces to unresolved V genes, and the cause of the others is not known. That table furnishes V, J and clone size, whereas the DNA furnished D and trimming. The sample includes approximately 25,000 clones, with roughly 71% observed a single time. Of the sample, over 12% falls within the top ten clones.

This TCR derives from an elderly man with active or convalescent COVID-19. The chain uses TRBV15 and TRBJ2-7; TRBD2 fits 7 bases in the junction. The specimen sequenced was peripheral blood. The DNA sequence is as follows: TGTGCCACCAGCAGAGCGGGCGGGAGTGCTAGGGAGCAGTACTTC. It is translated as CATSRAGGSAREQYF.